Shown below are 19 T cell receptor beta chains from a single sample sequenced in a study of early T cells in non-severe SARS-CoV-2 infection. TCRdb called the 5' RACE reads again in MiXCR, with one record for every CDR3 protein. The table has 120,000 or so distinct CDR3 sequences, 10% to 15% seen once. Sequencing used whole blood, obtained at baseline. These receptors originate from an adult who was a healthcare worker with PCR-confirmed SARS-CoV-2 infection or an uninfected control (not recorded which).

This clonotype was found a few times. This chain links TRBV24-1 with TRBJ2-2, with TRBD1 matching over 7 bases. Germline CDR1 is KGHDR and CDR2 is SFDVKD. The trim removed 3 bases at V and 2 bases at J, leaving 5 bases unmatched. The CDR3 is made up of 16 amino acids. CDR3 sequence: CATSDRDSENTGELFF. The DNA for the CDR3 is TGTGCCACCAGTGATCGGGACAGTGAAAACACCGGGGAGCTGTTTTTT.

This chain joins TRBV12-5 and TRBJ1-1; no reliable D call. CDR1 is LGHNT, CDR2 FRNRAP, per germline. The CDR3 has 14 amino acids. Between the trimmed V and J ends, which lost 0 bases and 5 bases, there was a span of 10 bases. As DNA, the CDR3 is TGTGCTAGTGGTTTGGTATTTACTATTACTGAAGCTTTCTTT. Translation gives CASGLVFTITEAFF.

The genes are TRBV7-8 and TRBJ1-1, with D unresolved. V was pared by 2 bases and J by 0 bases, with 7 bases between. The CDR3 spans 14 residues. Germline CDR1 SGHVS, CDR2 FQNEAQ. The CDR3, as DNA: TGTGCCAGCAGCTTAAGCGACATGAACACTGAAGCTTTCTTT. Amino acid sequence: CASSLSDMNTEAFF.

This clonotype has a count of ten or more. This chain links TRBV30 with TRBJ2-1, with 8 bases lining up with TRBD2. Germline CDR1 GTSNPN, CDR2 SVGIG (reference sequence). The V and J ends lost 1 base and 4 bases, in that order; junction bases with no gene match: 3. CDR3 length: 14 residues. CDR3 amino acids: CAWSGAGAYNEQFF. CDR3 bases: TGTGCCTGGAGTGGAGCGGGAGCATACAATGAGCAGTTCTTC.

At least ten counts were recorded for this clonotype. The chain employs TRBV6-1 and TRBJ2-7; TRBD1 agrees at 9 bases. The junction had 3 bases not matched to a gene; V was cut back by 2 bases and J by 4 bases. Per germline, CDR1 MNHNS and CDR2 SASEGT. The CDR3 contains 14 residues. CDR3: CASSEQGTGYEQYF. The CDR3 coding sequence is TGTGCCAGCAGTGAACAGGGGACAGGGTACGAGCAGTACTTC.

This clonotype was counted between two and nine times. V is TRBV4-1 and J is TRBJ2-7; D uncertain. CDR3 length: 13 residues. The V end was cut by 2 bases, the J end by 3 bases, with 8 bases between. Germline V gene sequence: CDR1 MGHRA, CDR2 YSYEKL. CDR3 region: CASSQTLYYEQYF. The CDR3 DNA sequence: TGCGCCAGCAGCCAAACCCTTTACTACGAGCAGTACTTC.

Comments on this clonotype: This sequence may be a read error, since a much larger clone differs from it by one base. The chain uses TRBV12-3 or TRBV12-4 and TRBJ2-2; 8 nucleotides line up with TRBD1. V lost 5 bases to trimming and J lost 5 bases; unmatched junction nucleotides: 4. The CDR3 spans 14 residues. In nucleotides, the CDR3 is TGTGCCAGCAGTCCGGACAGGGATACCGGGGAGCTGTTTTTT. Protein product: CASSPDRDTGELFF.

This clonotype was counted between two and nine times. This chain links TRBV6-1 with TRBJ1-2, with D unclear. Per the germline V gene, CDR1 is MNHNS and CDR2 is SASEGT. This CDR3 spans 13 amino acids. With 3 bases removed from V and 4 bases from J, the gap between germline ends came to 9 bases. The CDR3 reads CASSEIGFYGYTF. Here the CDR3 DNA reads TGTGCCAGCAGTGAGATAGGATTCTATGGCTACACCTTC.

DNA for the CDR3: TGTGCCAGCAGCGCACAGGGGCAAGTGTTCTTC. Its translation is CASSAQGQVFF. The rearrangement links TRBV21-1 to TRBJ2-1; the table's D gene call, TRBD1, was not cross checked with the DNA. TRBV21-1 is an annotated pseudogene. CDR3 length: 11 amino acids.

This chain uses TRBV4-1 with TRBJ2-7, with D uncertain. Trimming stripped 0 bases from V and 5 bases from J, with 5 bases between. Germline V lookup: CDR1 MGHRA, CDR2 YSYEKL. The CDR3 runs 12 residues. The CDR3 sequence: CASSQDGNEQYF. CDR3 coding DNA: TGCGCCAGCAGCCAAGACGGAAACGAGCAGTACTTC.

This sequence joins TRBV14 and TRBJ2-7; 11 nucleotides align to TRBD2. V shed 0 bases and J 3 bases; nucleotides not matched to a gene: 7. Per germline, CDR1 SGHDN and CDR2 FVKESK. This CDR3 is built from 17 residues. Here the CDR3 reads CASSQERGLADFYEQYF. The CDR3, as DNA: TGTGCCAGCAGCCAAGAGAGGGGACTAGCGGATTTCTACGAGCAGTACTTC.

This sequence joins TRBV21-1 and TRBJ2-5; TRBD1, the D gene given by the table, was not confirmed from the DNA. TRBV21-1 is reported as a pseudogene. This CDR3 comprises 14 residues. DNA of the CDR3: TGTGCCAGCAGCAAGAGACAGGGGAAAGAGACCCAGTACTTC. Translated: CASSKRQGKETQYF.

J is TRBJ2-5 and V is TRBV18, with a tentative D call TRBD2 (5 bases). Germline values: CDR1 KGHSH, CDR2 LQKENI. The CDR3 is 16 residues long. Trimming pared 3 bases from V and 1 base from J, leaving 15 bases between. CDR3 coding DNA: TGTGCCAGCTCACCCCCTCCCTGGGAGATCCAAGAGACCCAGTACTTC. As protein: CASSPPPWEIQETQYF.

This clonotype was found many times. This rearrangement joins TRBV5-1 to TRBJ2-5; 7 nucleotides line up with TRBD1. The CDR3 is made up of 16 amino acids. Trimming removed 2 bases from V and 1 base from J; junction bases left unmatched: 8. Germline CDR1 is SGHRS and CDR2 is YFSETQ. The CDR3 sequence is CASSLSRGQTQETQYF. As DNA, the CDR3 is TGCGCCAGCAGCTTAAGTAGGGGACAGACCCAAGAGACCCAGTACTTC. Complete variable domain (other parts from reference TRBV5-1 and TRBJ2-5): KAGVTQTPRYLIKTRGQQVTLSCSPISGHRSVSWYQQTPGQGLQFLFEYFSETQRNKGNFPGRFSGRQFSNSRSEMNVSTLELGDSALYLCASSLSRGQTQETQYFGPGTRLLVL.

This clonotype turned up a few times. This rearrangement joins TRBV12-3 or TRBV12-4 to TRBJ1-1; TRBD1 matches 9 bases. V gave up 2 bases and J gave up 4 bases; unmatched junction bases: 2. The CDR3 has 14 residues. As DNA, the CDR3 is TGTGCCAGCAGTTTATACAGGGGGCGCACTGAAGCTTTCTTT. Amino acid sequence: CASSLYRGRTEAFF.

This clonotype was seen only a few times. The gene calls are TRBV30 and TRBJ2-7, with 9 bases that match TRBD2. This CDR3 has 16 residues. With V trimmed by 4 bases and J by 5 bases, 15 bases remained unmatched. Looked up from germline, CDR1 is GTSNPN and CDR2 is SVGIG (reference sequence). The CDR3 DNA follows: TGTGCCTGGACTGAACCGGGACTAGCAAAGAGGGACGAGCAGTACTTC. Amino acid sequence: CAWTEPGLAKRDEQYF.

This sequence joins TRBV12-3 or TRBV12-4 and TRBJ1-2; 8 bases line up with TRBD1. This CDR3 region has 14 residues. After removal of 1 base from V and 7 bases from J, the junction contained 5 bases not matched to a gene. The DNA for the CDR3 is TGTGCCAGCAGTTTAGGGCAGGGGGCGGGTGGCTACACCTTC. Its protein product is CASSLGQGAGGYTF.

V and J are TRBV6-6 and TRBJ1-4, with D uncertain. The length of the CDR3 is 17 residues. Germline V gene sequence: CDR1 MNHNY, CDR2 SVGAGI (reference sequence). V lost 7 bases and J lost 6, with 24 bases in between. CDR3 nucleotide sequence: TGTGCCAGCACCCAGTTACATTCCCCGCCGGAATATGAAAAACTGTTTTTT. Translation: CASTQLHSPPEYEKLFF.

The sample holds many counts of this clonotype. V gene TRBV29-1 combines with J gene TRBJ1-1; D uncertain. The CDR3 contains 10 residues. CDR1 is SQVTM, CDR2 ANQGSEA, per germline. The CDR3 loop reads CGVNGAEAFF. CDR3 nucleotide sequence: TGCGGAGTCAATGGGGCTGAAGCTTTCTTT. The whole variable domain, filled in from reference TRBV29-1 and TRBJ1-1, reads SAVISQKPSRDICQRGTSLTIQCQVDSQVTMMFWYRQQPGQSLTLIATANQGSEATYESGFVIDKFPISRPNLTFSTLTVSNMSPEDSSIYLCGVNGAEAFFGQGTRLTVV.